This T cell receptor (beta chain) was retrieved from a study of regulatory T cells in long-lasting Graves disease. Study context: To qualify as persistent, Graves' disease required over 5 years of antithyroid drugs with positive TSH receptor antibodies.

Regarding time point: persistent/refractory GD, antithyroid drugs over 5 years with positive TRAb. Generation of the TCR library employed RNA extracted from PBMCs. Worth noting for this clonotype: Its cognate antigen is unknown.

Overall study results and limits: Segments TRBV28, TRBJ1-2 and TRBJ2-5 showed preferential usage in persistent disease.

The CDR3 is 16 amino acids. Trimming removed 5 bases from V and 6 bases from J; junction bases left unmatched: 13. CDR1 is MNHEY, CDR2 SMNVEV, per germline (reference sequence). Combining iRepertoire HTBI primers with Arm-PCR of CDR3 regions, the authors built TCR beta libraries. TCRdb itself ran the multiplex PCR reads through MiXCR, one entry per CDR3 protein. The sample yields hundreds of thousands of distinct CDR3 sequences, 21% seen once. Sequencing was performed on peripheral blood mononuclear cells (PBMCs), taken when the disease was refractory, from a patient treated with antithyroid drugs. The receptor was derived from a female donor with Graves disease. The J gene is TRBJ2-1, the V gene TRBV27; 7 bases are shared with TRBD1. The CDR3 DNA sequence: TGTGCCAGCAGTGATTTAGGGACAGACAGCCGCAATGAGCAGTTCTTC. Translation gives CASSDLGTDSRNEQFF.